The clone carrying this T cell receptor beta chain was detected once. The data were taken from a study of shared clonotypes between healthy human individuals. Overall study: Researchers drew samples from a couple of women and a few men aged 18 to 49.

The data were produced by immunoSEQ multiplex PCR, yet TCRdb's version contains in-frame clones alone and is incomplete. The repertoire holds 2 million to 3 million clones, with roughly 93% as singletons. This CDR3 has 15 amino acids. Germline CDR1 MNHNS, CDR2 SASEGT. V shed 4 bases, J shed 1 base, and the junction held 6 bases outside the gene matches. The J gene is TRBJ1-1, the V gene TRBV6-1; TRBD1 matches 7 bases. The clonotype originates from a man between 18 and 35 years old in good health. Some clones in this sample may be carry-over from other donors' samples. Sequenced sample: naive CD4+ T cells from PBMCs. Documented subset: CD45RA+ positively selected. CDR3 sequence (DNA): TGTGCCAGCAGTGGGAGGACAGGAGAGAACACTGAAGCTTTCTTT. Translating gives CASSGRTGENTEAFF.